The source of this T cell receptor beta chain is a study of T cells in Graves' hyperthyroidism and ophthalmopathy. Authors of the study amplified TCR beta CDR3 regions from RNA transcripts. First-round RT-PCR of the TCR CDR3 relied on the HTBI primer set. TCRdb re-called the multiplex PCR reads with MiXCR, one entry per CDR3 protein. The table has 300,000 to 450,000 distinct CDR3 sequences, over 15% seen once. For this clonotype: Its antigen is as yet unknown.

This CDR3 is 14 amino acids long. V was pared by 0 bases and J by 7 bases, with 9 bases between. Per the germline V gene, CDR1 is PRHDT and CDR2 is FYEKMQ (reference sequence). Together with thyroid ultrasound, orbital computed tomography, serum thyroxine and TRAb, clinical symptoms were used for diagnoses. Findings and limits, study-wide: A model built on 13 V-J features separated ophthalmopathy from stable hyperthyroidism. In blood, most of the thyroid clonotypes expanded above 0.001 were also present. It was a median approximately 6 months before onset that the model predicted ophthalmopathy.

The V call is TRBV13, the J call TRBJ2-2; no firm D call. Input material: blood. The TCR comes from a middle-aged woman with Graves' ophthalmopathy. CDR3 in amino acids: CASSLGPDLGELFF. In DNA, the CDR3 is TGTGCCAGCAGCTTAGGTCCCGACCTCGGGGAGCTGTTTTTT.